This T cell receptor beta chain emerged from a study of beta chain features in type 1 diabetes (dated 2018 in TCRdb). Regarding the complete study: Mean age, gender distribution, total cell number and subset yield were not different between patients and healthy donors. Across all samples, 107,917,701 sorted cells were examined, and cell number per subset correlated strongly with RNA yield. In the study, recently diagnosed type 1 diabetes patients and matched healthy donors were compared on the TCRB repertoires of their sorted circulating CD4+ T cell subsets. Regulatory and stem cell-like memory subsets were obtained from only 8 patients and roughly 8 healthy donors, while naive and central memory subsets were obtained from all 28 donors.

Each donor gave one peripheral blood draw, around 0.12 L on average, collected into heparinised tubes. Using a panel that included CD45RO, CCR7, CD25, CD127, CD95 and CD27, naive, central memory, regulatory and stem cell-like memory CD4+ T cells were sorted on a BD FACSAria II. Purity was above 95% for every sorted population. Right away, PBMCs were isolated by Lymphoprep density gradient centrifugation and were stained directly, with no culture step. So that batch effects would be minimized, each experiment stained and sorted samples in pairs, pairing one healthy donor with one patient. The entire isolated RNA was reverse transcribed using the High Capacity cDNA Reverse Transcription Kit, and thus expressed TCRB transcripts were sequenced. Deep immunoSEQ sequencing was applied to naive, central memory and regulatory T cell samples, giving an average of about 3.7 million total reads per sample. Sorted cells were lysed in RLT buffer, and RNA was extracted using DNase-treated RNeasy Micro or Mini kits according to cell number. Each cell subset was processed separately to prevent cross-contamination, with patient and healthy donor samples processed together. The immunoSEQ multiplex PCR was used to amplify TCRB sequences from cDNA, generating 87-bp fragments that spanned the CDR3 region. Sequencing of the amplicons was performed on the Illumina HiSeq platform. In the paper's pipeline: Synthetic template baselines were used to correct PCR bias computationally, reads within Hamming distance 2 were collapsed together, and singletons that could not be merged were discarded. Reads were aligned to IMGT to assign V, D and J genes, CDR3 length, and insertions or deletions at six rearrangement sites. Within each subset, clonotype counts were normalized to sorted cell number, and only after that were true diversity and Gini coefficients computed with the tcR R package. Repertoire sharing was quantified using the overlap coefficient calculated on TCRB nucleotide sequences. The clones in this table, taken by TCRdb from immuneACCESS, are in-frame only. Not every clone is retained; where verified, under half of the shortfall comes from an unresolved V gene, and the cause of the rest is unknown. V and J calls and clone size come straight from that table; D and trimming were deduced from the DNA. Within this sample are around 300,000 clones, with 12% to 15% of them counted one time only. Clones ranked in the top ten supply 5.5% to 7.5% of the sample.

Broad study findings and their caveats: Because cDNA was sequenced instead of genomic DNA, highly expressing activated cells could be over-represented, though the groups showed no difference in activation or CD3 levels. At VDJ recombination sites, patients with type 1 diabetes made fewer insertions and deleted more nucleotides, a pattern implying thymic rearrangement abnormalities. PCR might favor shorter templates, but patient and control samples were amplified and corrected together, so any skew would affect both groups equally. Naive, central memory and regulatory TCRB repertoires appeared to be more similar among patients than among healthy donors. Type 1 diabetes patients showed a moderate but significant shortening of TCRB CDR3 length in all four CD4+ subsets. Only small numbers of individuals were included in the HLA sub-analyses, which left unresolved whether HLA type had any influence on TCRB rearrangement.

To note about this clone: No antigen is known for it. Base qualities are not recorded, but no much larger clone differs from it by a single base.

Sequencing was done on a sample of central memory CD4+ T cells from blood. The receptor comes from a man aged 25-45 years in good health.

CDR3 region: CASSITTVRNQPQHF. The nucleotides read TGTGCCAGCAGCATTACTACCGTCCGGAATCAGCCCCAGCATTTT. The sequence is built from TRBV28 and TRBJ1-5; no D gene can be assigned with confidence. The CDR3 has 15 amino acids, counting the end cysteine and phenylalanine. Only CDR3 DNA is held: 45 bases, read in frame from base 1. CDR1 is given as MDHEN and CDR2 as SYDVKM, both from the germline V gene. Deletion took 6 bases off V and 4 bases off J, with a span of 16 bases between the germline ends.